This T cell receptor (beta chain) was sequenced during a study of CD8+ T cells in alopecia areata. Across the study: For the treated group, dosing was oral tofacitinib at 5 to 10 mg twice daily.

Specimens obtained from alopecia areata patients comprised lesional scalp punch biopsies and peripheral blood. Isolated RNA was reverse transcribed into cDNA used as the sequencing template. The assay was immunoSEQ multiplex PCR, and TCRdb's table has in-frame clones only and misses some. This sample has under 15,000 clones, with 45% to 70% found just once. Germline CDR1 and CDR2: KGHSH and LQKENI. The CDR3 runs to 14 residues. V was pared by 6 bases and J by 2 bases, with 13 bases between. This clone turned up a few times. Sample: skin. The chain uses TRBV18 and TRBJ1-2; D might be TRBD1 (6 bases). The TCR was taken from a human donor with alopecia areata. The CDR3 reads CASSRRDNNYGYTF. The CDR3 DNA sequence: TGTGCCAGCTCCCGCCGGGACAACAACTATGGCTACACCTTC.